This TCR beta chain was captured in a study of blood T cells in healthy people across ages. Details on this clonotype: The target antigen is unknown.

Primed by a sample-barcoded 5' primer and a J-beta primer mix, a second PCR proceeded for about 7 to 12 cycles. TCRdb analysed the 5' RACE reads with MiXCR anew, one entry per CDR3 protein. The sample lists roughly 800,000 distinct CDR3 sequences, roughly 25% occurring once. Germline-derived CDR1 and CDR2 are LGHNT and FRNRAP. The junction had 9 bases not matched to a gene; V was cut back by 3 bases and J by 0 bases. The CDR3 is 18 residues long. Healthy individuals of Caucasian origin from Russia, aged 6 to 90, served as donors. Study-wide results and limits: The fall in TCR beta diversity per million T cells was roughly linear with age.

Another study also made use of these data, one on T cells of mothers and their children.

This TCR derives from a boy aged 10-17 years in good health. Sequencing was performed on blood. The V and J genes are TRBV12-5 and TRBJ2-2; 8 bases are a match to TRBD1. CDR3 coding DNA: TGTGCTAGTGGTTTTGGCCTACAGGGGGAATCGAACACCGGGGAGCTGTTTTTT. Translation: CASGFGLQGESNTGELFF.